The 4 T cell receptor beta chains below were found in one sample sequenced in a study of human versus mouse CDR3 diversity and MHC coevolution. The table came from immunoSEQ multiplex PCR; TCRdb's copy has only in-frame clones and leaves some out. This sample has just under 60,000 clones, with over 90% found just once. Material: naive CD4+ T cells from blood. As for subset: CD45RO-negative CD62L-positive naive CD4 T cells. These receptors originate from a person in their sixties in good health.

The chain links TRBV18 to TRBJ2-7, with 10 bases matching TRBD1. This CDR3 region has 16 residues. Germline V lookup: CDR1 KGHSH, CDR2 LQKENI. With V trimmed by 3 bases and J by 4 bases, 9 bases remained unmatched. The CDR3 is CASSPNLPGQGYEQYF. For the CDR3, the DNA is TGTGCCAGCTCACCCAATCTCCCGGGACAGGGGTACGAGCAGTACTTC.

This sequence joins TRBV13 and TRBJ2-5; tentatively, D is TRBD2 (5 bases). Trimming shortened V by 5 bases and J by 3 bases, and 16 bases separated the two germline ends. CDR1 PRHDT and CDR2 FYEKMQ come from the germline V gene (reference sequence). The CDR3 has 15 amino acids. The CDR3 sequence is CASSQNRDQEETQYF. The CDR3 DNA follows: TGTGCCAGCAGCCAGAACCGGGATCAAGAAGAGACCCAGTACTTC.

The chain couples TRBV2 to TRBJ1-4, with 7 nucleotides matching TRBD1. In germline, CDR1 is SNHLY, CDR2 FYNNEI. This CDR3 is built from 14 residues. Germline trimming cut 6 bases from V and 5 bases from J; bases unmatched to any gene: 6. The CDR3 loop reads CASSPDRVNEKLFF. DNA of the CDR3: TGTGCCAGCAGCCCCGACAGGGTAAATGAAAAACTGTTTTTT.

This clone was recorded only once. The chain employs TRBV5-1 and TRBJ2-1; D may be TRBD2 (5 bases). Trimming removed 0 bases at V and 3 bases at J, with 13 bases between. The CDR3 loop spans 16 amino acids. Germline V lookup: CDR1 SGHRS, CDR2 YFSETQ. In nucleotides, the CDR3 is TGCGCCAGCAGCTTGGGGGAGAGCCCCGTCTACAATGAGCAGTTCTTC. Translated, it gives CASSLGESPVYNEQFF.